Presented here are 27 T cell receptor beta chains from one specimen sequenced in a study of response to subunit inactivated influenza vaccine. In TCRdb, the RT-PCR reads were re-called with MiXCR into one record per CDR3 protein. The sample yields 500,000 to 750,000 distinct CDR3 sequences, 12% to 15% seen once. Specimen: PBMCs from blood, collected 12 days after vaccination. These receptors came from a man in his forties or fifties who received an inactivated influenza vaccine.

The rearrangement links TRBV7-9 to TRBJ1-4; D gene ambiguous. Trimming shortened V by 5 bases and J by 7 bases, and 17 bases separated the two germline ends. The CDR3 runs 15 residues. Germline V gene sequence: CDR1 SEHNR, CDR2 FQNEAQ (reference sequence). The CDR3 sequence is CASSLPTGRGEKLFF. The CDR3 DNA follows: TGTGCCAGCAGCCTACCTACTGGGCGGGGTGAAAAACTGTTTTTT.

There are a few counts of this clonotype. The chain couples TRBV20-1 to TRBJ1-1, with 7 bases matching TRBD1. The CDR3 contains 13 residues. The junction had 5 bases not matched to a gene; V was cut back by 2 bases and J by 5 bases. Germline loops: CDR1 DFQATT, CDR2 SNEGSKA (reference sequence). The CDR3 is CSARRQGGTEAFF. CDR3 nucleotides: TGCAGTGCTAGACGACAGGGAGGGACTGAAGCTTTCTTT.

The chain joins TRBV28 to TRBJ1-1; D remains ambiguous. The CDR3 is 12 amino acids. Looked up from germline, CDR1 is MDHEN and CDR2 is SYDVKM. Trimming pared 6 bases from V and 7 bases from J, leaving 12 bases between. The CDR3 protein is CASSLLPGEAFF. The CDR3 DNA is TGTGCCAGCAGCCTCCTACCGGGTGAAGCTTTCTTT.

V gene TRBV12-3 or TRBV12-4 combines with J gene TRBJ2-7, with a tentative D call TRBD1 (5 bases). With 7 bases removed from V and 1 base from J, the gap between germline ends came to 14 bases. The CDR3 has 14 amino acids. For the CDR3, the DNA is TGTGCCAGCAAAATCGACAGCGCGTCCTACGAGCAGTACTTC. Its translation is CASKIDSASYEQYF.

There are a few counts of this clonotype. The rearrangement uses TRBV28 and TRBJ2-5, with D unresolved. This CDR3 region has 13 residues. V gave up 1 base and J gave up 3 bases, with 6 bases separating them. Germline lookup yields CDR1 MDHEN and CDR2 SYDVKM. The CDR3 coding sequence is TGTGCCAGCAGTTTATATCAGGAAGAGACCCAGTACTTC. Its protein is CASSLYQEETQYF.

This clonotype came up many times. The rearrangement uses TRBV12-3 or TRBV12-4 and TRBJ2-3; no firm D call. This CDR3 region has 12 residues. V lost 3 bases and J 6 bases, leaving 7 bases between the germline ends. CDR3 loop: CASSFITDTQYF. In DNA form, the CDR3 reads TGTGCCAGCAGTTTTATCACGGATACGCAGTATTTT.

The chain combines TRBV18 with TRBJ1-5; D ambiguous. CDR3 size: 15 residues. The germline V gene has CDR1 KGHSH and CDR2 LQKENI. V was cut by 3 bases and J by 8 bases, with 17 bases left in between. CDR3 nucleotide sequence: TGTGCCAGCTCACCGAGTGGGCAGCTGGAGAAGCCCCAGCATTTT. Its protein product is CASSPSGQLEKPQHF.

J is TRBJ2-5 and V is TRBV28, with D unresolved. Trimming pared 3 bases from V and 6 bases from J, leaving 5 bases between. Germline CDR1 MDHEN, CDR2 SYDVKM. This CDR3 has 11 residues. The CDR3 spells CASSLDQTQYF. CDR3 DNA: TGTGCCAGCAGTTTGGATCAGACCCAGTACTTC.

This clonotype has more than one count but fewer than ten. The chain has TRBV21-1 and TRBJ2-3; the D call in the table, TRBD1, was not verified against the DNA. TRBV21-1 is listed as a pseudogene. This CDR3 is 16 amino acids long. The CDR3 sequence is CASSKAPSSGADTQYF. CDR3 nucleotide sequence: TGTGCCAGCAGCAAGGCTCCTTCGTCGGGGGCAGATACGCAGTATTTT.

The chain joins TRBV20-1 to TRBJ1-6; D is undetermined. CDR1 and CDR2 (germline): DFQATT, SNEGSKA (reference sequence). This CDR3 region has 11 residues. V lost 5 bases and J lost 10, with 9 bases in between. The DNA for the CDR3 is TGCAGTGCTCATATCGGGTCACCCCTCCACTTT. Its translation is CSAHIGSPLHF.

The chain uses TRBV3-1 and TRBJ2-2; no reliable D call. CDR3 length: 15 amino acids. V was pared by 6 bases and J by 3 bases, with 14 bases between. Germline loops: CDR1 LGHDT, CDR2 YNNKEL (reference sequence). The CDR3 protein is CASRLRGLHTGELFF. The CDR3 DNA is TGTGCCAGCAGACTCCGTGGATTACACACCGGGGAGCTGTTTTTT.

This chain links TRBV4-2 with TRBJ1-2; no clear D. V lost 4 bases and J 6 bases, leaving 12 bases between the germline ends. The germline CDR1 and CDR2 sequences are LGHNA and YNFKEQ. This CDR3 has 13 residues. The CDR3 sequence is CASSPEGLDGYTF. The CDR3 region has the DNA TGTGCCAGCAGCCCCGAGGGTCTTGATGGCTACACCTTC.

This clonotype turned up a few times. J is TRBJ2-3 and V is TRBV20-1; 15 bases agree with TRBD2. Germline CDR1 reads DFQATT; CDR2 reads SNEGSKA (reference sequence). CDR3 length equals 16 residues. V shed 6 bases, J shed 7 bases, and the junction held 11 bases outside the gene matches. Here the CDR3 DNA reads TGCAGTGCAAAACGAGGACTAGCGGGGGGGCAGAATACGCAGTATTTT. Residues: CSAKRGLAGGQNTQYF.

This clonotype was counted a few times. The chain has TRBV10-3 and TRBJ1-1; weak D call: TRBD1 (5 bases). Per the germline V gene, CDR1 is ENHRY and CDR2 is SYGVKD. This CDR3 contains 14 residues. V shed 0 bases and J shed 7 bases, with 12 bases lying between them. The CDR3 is CAISESAGRGEAFF. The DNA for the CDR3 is TGTGCCATCAGTGAGTCGGCAGGGCGGGGTGAAGCTTTCTTT.

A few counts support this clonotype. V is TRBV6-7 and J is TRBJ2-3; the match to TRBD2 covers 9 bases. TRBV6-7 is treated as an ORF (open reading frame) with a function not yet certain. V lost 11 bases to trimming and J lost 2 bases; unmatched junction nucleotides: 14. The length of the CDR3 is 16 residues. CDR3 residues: CARQDLAGHSTDTQYF. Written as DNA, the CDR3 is TGTGCCCGTCAAGATCTAGCGGGACACTCCACAGATACGCAGTATTTT.

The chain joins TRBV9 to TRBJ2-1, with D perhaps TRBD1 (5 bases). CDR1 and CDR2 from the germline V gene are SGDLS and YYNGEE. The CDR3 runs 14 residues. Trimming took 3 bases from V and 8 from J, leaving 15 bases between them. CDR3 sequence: CASSAGASWDEQFF. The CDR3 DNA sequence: TGTGCCAGCAGCGCTGGGGCTAGTTGGGATGAGCAGTTCTTC.

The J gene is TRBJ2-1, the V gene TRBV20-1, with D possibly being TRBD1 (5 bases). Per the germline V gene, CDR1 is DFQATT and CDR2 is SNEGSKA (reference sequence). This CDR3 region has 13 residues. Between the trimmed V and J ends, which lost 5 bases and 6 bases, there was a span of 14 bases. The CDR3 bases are TGCAGTGCTCCGGGTCAGGGAACCAATGAGCAGTTCTTC. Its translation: CSAPGQGTNEQFF.

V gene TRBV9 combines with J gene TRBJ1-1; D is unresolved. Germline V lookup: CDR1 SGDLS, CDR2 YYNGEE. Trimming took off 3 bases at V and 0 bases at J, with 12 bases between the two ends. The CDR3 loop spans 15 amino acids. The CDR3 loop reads CASSAERGLNTEAFF. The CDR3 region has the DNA TGTGCCAGCAGCGCCGAACGGGGATTGAACACTGAAGCTTTCTTT.

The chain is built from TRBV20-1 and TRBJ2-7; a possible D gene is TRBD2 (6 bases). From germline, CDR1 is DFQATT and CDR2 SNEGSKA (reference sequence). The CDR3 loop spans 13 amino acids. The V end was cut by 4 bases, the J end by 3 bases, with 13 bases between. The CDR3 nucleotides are TGCAGTGCTATAGTCTCGCGGGACTACGAGCAGTACTTC. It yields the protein CSAIVSRDYEQYF.

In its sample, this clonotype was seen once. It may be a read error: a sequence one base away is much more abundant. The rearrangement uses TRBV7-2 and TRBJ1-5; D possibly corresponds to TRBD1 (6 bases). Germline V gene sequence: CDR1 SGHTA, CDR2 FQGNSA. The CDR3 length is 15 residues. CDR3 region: CASSHRTVSKQPQHF. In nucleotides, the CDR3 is TGTGCCAGCAGCCACAGGACAGTTAGCAAGCAGCCCCAGCATTTT.

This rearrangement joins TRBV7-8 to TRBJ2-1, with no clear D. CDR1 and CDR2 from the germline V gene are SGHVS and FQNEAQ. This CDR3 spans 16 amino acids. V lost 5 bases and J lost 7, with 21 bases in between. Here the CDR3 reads CASSVVSFYGSNEQFF. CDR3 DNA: TGTGCCAGCAGCGTCGTCTCGTTCTATGGCTCAAATGAGCAGTTCTTC.

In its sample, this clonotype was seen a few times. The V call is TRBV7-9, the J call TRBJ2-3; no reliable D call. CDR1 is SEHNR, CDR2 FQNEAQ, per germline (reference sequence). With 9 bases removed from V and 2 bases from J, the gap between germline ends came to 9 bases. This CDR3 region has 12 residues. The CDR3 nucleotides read TGTGCCAGTGCGAGGCCCACAGATACGCAGTATTTT. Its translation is CASARPTDTQYF.

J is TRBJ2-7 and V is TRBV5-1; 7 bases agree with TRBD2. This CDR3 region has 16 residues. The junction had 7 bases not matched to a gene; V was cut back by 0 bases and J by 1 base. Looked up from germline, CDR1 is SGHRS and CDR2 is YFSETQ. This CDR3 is CASSLASGGLSYEQYF. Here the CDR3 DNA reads TGCGCCAGCAGCTTGGCCTCGGGGGGTCTGTCCTACGAGCAGTACTTC.

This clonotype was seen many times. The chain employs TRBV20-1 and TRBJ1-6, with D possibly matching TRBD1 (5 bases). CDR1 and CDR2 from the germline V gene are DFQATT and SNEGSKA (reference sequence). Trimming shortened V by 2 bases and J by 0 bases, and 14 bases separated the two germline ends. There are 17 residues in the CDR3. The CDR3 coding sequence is TGCAGTGCTAGAAGCCTCCGACAGAGCTCCTATAATTCACCCCTCCACTTT. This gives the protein CSARSLRQSSYNSPLHF.

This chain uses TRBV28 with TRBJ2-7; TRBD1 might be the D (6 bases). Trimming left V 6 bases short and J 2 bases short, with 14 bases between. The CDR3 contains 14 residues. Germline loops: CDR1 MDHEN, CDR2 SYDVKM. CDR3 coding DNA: TGTGCCAGCAGCACAGGGTCTTCTACCTACGAGCAGTACTTC. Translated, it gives CASSTGSSTYEQYF.

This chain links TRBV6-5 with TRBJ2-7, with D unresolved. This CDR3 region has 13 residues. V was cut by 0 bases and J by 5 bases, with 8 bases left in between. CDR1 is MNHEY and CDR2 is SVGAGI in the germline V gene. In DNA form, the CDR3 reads TGTGCCAGCAGTTACTCGAACCGCAACGAGCAGTACTTC. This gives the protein CASSYSNRNEQYF.

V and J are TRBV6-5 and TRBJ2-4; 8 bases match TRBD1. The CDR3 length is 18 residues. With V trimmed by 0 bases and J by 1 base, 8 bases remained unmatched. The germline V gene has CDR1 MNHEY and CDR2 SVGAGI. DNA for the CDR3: TGTGCCAGCAGTTACTCGAACTCGGACAGGGATGCCAAAAACATTCAGTACTTC. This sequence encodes CASSYSNSDRDAKNIQYF.